These 14 T cell receptor beta chains came from one sample sequenced in a study of T cell repertoires in cytomegalovirus infection. TCRdb ran MiXCR on the reads and lists one entry per CDR3 protein. The sample holds hundreds of thousands of distinct CDR3 sequences, about two fifths seen once. These receptors have no identified antigens. This material consisted of cultured PBMCs, taken from culture after CMV antigen stimulation. These receptor sequences come from a human donor in good health (CMV status not recorded). Some clones in this sample may be carry-over from other donors' samples.

J is TRBJ2-1 and V is TRBV2; D is perhaps TRBD2 (5 bases). The V gene lost 2 bases and the J gene lost 1 base, with 12 bases spanning the gap. CDR1 and CDR2 (germline): SNHLY, FYNNEI. The CDR3 extends over 16 amino acids. CDR3 region: CASSESEARSYNEQFF. CDR3 DNA sequence: TGTGCCAGCAGTGAATCGGAGGCCAGATCCTACAATGAGCAGTTCTTC.

CDR3 sequence reads: CASSQAQGSGYTF. Written as DNA, the CDR3 is TGCGCCAGCAGCCAGGCGCAGGGATCTGGCTACACCTTC. The chain couples TRBV4-1 to TRBJ1-2; perhaps TRBD1 as D (5 bases). Germline assignment: CDR1 MGHRA and CDR2 YSYEKL. The CDR3 has 13 residues. Trimming cost V 3 bases and J 7 bases, with 12 bases left between them.

In its sample, this clonotype was seen a few times. The chain combines TRBV6-1 with TRBJ1-2; possible D gene TRBD1, 6 bases. Germline CDR1 is MNHNS and CDR2 is SASEGT. The V end was cut by 3 bases, the J end by 6 bases, with 20 bases between. CDR3 length equals 16 residues. The CDR3: CASSETPHRVWDGYTF. As DNA, the CDR3 is TGTGCCAGCAGTGAGACCCCTCACAGGGTCTGGGATGGCTACACCTTC.

This clonotype has only a few counts. The genes are TRBV7-2 and TRBJ1-1; D remains unclear. The CDR3 is 15 residues long. V shed 1 base and J shed 0 bases, with 9 bases lying between them. CDR1 is SGHTA and CDR2 is FQGNSA in the germline V gene. CDR3 nucleotides: TGTGCCAGCAGCTTAGTGTACAGAGTGAACACTGAAGCTTTCTTT. As protein: CASSLVYRVNTEAFF.

This clonotype was counted many times. V and J are TRBV7-2 and TRBJ2-7; no definite D call. Germline values: CDR1 SGHTA, CDR2 FQGNSA. This CDR3 is built from 13 residues. The V end lost 3 bases, the J end lost 0 bases, and 6 bases lay between the germline ends. The CDR3 loop is CASSFGPSYEQYF. Written as DNA, the CDR3 is TGTGCCAGCAGCTTTGGGCCCTCCTACGAGCAGTACTTC.

This chain joins TRBV7-9 and TRBJ1-4; D uncertain. CDR3 length: 14 residues. V lost 5 bases and J 8 bases, leaving 15 bases between the germline ends. Germline V gene sequence: CDR1 SEHNR, CDR2 FQNEAQ (reference sequence). The CDR3 DNA sequence: TGTGCCAGCAGCGTTCTAGCGGAGTGGGAAAAACTGTTTTTT. This encodes CASSVLAEWEKLFF.

This chain uses TRBV6-2 or TRBV6-3 with TRBJ2-3; unclear D gene. Trimming took 2 bases from V and 2 from J, leaving 11 bases between them. The CDR3 is 15 residues long. Germline V CDR1 and CDR2: MNHEY, SVGEGT. The CDR3 spells CASSYTPEDTDTQYF. CDR3 DNA: TGTGCCAGCAGTTACACCCCAGAGGACACAGATACGCAGTATTTT.

V is TRBV4-1 and J is TRBJ2-5; 8 nucleotides align to TRBD2. The V gene's germline CDR1 is MGHRA and CDR2 YSYEKL. The CDR3 sequence is 15 residues long. Trimming took 0 bases from V and 1 from J; bases not matched to a gene: 1. Here the CDR3 reads CASSQETSGQETQYF. CDR3 bases: TGCGCCAGCAGCCAAGAAACTAGCGGCCAAGAGACCCAGTACTTC.

The chain couples TRBV6-1 to TRBJ2-7; 7 nucleotides line up with TRBD1. There are 11 residues in the CDR3. With 8 bases clipped from V and 4 bases from J, the junction kept 2 bases outside the gene matches. Germline CDR1 MNHNS, CDR2 SASEGT. The CDR3: CASGQDYEQYF. The CDR3 DNA reads as TGTGCCAGCGGACAGGATTACGAGCAGTACTTC.

The chain employs TRBV7-2 and TRBJ2-5; D unclear. Trimming removed 0 bases from V and 1 base from J, with 9 bases in between. Germline-derived CDR1 and CDR2 are SGHTA and FQGNSA. The CDR3 runs to 15 residues. CDR3 in amino acids: CASSLALRVQETQYF. CDR3 nucleotide sequence: TGTGCCAGCAGCTTAGCGTTAAGGGTCCAAGAGACCCAGTACTTC.

V usage is TRBV3-1 and J usage is TRBJ1-1, with D perhaps TRBD1 (6 bases). The CDR3 runs 14 residues. Per the germline V gene, CDR1 is LGHDT and CDR2 is YNNKEL (reference sequence). V lost 2 bases to trimming and J lost 1 base, with 8 bases between them. The CDR3 sequence: CASSQRDKNTEAFF. The CDR3 DNA reads TGTGCCAGCAGCCAACGGGACAAGAACACTGAAGCTTTCTTT.

This clonotype was detected a few times. The chain links TRBV27 to TRBJ1-6; D ambiguous. The CDR3 length is 16 residues. The germline V gene has CDR1 MNHEY and CDR2 SMNVEV (reference sequence). V was cut by 7 bases and J by 4 bases, with 17 bases left in between. CDR3 residues: CASTSEYFGYNSPLHF. CDR3 nucleotide sequence: TGTGCCAGCACCTCTGAGTATTTCGGTTATAATTCACCCCTCCACTTT.

The chain combines TRBV7-8 with TRBJ2-3, with D possibly called TRBD1 or TRBD2 (6 bases each). The CDR3 has 15 residues. CDR1 and CDR2 from the germline V gene are SGHVS and FQNEAQ. V lost 5 bases to trimming and J lost 4 bases, with 16 bases between them. The CDR3 is CASSARLGGADTQYF. As DNA, the CDR3 is TGTGCCAGCAGCGCCCGCCTGGGGGGCGCAGATACGCAGTATTTT.

This clonotype was seen only a few times. The V gene is TRBV14, the J gene TRBJ2-5; perhaps TRBD2 as D (6 bases). CDR3 length equals 14 residues. Germline CDR1 reads SGHDN; CDR2 reads FVKESK. V was pared by 1 base and J by 3 bases, with 9 bases between. CDR3 region: CASSQGLAEETQYF. The CDR3 bases are TGTGCCAGCAGCCAAGGATTAGCGGAAGAGACCCAGTACTTC.